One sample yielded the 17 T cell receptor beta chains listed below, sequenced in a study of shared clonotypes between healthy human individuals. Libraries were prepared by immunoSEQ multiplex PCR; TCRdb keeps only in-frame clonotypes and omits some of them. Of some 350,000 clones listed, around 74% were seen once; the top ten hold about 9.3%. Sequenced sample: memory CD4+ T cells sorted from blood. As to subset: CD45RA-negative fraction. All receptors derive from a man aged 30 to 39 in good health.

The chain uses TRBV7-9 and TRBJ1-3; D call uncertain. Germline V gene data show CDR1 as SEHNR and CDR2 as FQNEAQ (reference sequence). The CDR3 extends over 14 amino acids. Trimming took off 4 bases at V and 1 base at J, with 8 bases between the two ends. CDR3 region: CASSSTSSGNTIYF. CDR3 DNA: TGTGCCAGCAGCTCCACTTCTTCTGGAAACACCATATATTTT.

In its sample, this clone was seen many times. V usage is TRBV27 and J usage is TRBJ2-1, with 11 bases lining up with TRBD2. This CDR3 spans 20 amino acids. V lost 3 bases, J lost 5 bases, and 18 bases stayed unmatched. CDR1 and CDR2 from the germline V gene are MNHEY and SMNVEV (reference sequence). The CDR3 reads CASSFHWGASGGFPDNEQFF. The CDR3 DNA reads TGTGCCAGCAGTTTTCATTGGGGTGCTAGCGGGGGGTTTCCGGACAATGAGCAGTTCTTC.

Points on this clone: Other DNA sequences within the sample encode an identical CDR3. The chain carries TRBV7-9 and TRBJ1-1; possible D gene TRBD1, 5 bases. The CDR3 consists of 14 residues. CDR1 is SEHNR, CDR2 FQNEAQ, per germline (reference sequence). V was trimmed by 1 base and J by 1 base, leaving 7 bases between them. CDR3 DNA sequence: TGTGCCAGCAGCTTAGGAGGGGCGAACACTGAAGCTTTCTTT. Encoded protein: CASSLGGANTEAFF. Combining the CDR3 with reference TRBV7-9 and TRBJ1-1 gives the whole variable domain DTGVSQNPRHKITKRGQNVTFRCDPISEHNRLYWYRQTLGQGPEFLTYFQNEAQLEKSRLLSDRFSAERPKGSFSTLEIQRTEQGDSAMYLCASSLGGANTEAFFGQGTRLTVV.

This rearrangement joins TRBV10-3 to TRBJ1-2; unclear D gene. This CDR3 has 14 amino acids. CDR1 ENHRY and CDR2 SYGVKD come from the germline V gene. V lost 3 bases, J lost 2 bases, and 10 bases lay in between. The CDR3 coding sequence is TGTGCCATCAGTGACTCCCCGCTAAACTATGGCTACACCTTC. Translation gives CAISDSPLNYGYTF.

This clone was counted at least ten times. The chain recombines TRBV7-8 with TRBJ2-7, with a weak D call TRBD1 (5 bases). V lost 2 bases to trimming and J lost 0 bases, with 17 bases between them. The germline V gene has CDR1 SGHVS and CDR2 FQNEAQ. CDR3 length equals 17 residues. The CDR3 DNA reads TGTGCCAGCAGCTTATCCCTTACAGGCCGTAGCTCCTACGAGCAGTACTTC. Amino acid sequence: CASSLSLTGRSSYEQYF.

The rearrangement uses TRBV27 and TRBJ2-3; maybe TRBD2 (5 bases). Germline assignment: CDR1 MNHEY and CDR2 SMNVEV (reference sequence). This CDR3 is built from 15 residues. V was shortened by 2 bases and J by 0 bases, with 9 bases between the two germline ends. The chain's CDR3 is CASSLVTTSTDTQYF. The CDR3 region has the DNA TGTGCCAGCAGTTTAGTGACTACAAGCACAGATACGCAGTATTTT.

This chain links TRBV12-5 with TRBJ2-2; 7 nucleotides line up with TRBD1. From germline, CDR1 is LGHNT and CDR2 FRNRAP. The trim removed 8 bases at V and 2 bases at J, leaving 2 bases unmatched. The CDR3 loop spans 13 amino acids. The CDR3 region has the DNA TGTGCTAGTTACAGGGGAAACACCGGGGAGCTGTTTTTT. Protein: CASYRGNTGELFF. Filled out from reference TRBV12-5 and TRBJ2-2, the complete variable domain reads DARVTQTPRHKVTEMGQEVTMRCQPILGHNTVFWYRQTMMQGLELLAYFRNRAPLDDSGMPKDRFSAEMPDATLATLKIQPSEPRDSAVYFCASYRGNTGELFFGEGSRLTVL.

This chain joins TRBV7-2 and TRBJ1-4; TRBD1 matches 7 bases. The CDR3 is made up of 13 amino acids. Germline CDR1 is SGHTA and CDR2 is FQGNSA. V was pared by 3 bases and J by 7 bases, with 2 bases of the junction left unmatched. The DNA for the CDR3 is TGTGCCAGCAGCTTTGACAGGGTTGAAAAACTGTTTTTT. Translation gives CASSFDRVEKLFF.

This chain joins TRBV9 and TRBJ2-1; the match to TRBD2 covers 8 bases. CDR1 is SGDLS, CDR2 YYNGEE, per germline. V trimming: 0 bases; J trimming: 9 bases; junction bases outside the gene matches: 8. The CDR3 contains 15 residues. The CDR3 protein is CASSVDGGLESEQFF. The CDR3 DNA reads TGTGCCAGCAGCGTAGATGGGGGACTAGAGTCTGAGCAGTTCTTC.

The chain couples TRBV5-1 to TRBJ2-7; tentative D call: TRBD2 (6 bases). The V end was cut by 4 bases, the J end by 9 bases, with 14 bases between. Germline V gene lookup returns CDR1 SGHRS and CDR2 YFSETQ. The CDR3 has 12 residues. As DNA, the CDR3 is TGCGCCAGCAGCACCGGGGGTTCCGTGCAGTACTTC. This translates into CASSTGGSVQYF.

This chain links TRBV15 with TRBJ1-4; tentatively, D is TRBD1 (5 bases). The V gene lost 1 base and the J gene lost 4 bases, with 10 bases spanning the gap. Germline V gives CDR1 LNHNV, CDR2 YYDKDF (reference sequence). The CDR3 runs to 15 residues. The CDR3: CATSRGSGDNEKLFF. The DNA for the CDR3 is TGTGCCACCAGCAGAGGGTCGGGGGATAATGAAAAACTGTTTTTT.

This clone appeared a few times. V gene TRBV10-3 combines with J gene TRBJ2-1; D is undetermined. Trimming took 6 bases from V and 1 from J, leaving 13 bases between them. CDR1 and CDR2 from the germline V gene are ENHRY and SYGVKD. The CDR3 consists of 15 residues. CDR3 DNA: TGTGCCATCAGCGTGGGTGTTGAGTCCTACAATGAGCAGTTCTTC. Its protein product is CAISVGVESYNEQFF.

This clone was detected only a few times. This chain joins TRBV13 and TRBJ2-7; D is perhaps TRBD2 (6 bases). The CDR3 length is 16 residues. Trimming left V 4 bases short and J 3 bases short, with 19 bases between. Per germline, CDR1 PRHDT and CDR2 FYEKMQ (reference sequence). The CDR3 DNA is TGTGCCAGCAGCTCATTCTATGGGGGAGGAAGCTACGAGCAGTACTTC. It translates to CASSSFYGGGSYEQYF.

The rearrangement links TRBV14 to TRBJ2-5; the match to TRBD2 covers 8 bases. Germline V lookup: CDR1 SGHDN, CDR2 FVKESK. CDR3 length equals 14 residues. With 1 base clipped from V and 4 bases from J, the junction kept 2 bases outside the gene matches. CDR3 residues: CASSQGLAGETQYF. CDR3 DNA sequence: TGTGCCAGCAGCCAAGGGCTAGCGGGAGAGACCCAGTACTTC. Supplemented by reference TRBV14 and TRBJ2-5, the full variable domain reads EAGVTQFPSHSVIEKGQTVTLRCDPISGHDNLYWYRRVMGKEIKFLLHFVKESKQDESGMPNNRFLAERTGGTYSTLKVQPAELEDSGVYFCASSQGLAGETQYFGPGTRLLVL.

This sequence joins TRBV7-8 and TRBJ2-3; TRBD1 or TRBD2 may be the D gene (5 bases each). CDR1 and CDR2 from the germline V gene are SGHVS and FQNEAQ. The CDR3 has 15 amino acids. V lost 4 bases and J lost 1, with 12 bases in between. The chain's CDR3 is CASSSGTAGTDTQYF. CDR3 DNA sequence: TGTGCCAGCAGCTCCGGGACGGCCGGCACAGATACGCAGTATTTT.

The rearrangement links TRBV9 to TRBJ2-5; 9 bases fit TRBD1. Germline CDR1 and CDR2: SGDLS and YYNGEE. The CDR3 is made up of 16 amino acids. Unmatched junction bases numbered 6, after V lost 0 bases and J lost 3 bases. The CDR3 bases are TGTGCCAGCAGCGTAGAGGGACAGGGAGTAAAAGAGACCCAGTACTTC. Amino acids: CASSVEGQGVKETQYF.

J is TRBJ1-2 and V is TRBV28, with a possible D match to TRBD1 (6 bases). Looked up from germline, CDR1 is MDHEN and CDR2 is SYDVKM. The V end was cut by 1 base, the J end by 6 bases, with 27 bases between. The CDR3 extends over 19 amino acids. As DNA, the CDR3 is TGTGCCAGCAGTTTATTTTTGGAGGTCCGTGGAGGACAGAGGGATGGCTACACCTTC. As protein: CASSLFLEVRGGQRDGYTF.